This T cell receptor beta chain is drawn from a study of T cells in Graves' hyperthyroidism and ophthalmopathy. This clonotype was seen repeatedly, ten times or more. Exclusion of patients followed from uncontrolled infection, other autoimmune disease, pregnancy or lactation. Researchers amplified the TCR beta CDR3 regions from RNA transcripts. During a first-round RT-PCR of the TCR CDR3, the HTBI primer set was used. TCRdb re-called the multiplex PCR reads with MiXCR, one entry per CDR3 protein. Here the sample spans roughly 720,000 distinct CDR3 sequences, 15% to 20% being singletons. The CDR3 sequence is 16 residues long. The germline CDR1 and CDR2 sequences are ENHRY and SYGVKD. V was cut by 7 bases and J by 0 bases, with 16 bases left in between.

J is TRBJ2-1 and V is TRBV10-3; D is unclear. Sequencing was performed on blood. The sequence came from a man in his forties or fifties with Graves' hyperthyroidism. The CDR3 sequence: CAITHVLYSSYNEQFF. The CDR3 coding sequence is TGTGCCATCACCCACGTACTGTACAGCTCCTACAATGAGCAGTTCTTC.